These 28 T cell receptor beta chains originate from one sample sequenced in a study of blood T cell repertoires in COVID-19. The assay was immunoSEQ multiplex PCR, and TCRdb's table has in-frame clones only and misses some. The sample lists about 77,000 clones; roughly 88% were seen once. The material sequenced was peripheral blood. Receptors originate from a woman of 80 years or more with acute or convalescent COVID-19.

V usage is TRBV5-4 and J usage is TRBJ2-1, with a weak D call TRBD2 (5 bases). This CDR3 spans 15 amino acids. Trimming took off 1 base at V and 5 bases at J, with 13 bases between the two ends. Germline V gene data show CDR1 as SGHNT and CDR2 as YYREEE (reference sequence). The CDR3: CASSLTTQLDNEQFF. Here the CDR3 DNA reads TGTGCCAGCAGCTTGACCACTCAACTAGACAATGAGCAGTTCTTC.

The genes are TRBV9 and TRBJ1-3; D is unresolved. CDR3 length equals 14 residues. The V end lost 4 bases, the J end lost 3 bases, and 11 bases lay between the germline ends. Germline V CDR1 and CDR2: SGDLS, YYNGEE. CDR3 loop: CASSQQILGNTIYF. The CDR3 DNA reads TGTGCCAGCAGCCAACAGATCCTTGGAAACACCATATATTTT. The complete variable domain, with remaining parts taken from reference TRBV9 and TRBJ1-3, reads DSGVTQTPKHLITATGQRVTLRCSPRSGDLSVYWYQQSLDQGLQFLIQYYNGEERAKGNILERFSAQQFPDLHSELNLSSLELGDSALYFCASSQQILGNTIYFGEGSWLTVV.

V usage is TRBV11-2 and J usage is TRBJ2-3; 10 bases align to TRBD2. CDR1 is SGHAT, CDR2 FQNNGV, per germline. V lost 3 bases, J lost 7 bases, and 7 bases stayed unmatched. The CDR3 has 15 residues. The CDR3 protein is CASSFGASGSYTQYF. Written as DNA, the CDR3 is TGTGCCAGCAGCTTTGGGGCTAGCGGGAGTTATACGCAGTATTTT.

The CDR3 region has the DNA TGCAGTGCTAGTGGGGCCCTAGTAGCGGGAACATACAATGAGCAGTTCTTC. This translates into CSASGALVAGTYNEQFF. V gene TRBV20-1 combines with J gene TRBJ2-1; 8 bases match TRBD2. The V gene end was trimmed by 3 bases and the J gene end by 4 bases; junction bases not matched to a gene: 14. This CDR3 spans 17 amino acids. Per germline, CDR1 DFQATT and CDR2 SNEGSKA (reference sequence).

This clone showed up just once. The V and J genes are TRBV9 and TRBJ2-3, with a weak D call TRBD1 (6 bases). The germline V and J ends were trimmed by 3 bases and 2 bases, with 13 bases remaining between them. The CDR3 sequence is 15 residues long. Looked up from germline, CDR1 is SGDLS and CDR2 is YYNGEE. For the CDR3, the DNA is TGTGCCAGCAGCGACAGTGGACAGTTCACAGATACGCAGTATTTT. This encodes CASSDSGQFTDTQYF.

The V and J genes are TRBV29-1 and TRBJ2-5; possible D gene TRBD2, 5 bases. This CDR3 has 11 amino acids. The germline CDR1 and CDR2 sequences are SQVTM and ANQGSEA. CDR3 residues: CTGKDQETQYF. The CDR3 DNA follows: TGCACCGGGAAGGATCAAGAGACCCAGTACTTC. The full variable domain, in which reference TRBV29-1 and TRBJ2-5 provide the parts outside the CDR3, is SAVISQKPSRDICQRGTSLTIQCQVDSQVTMMFWYRQQPGQSLTLIATANQGSEATYESGFVIDKFPISRPNLTFSTLTVSNMSPEDSSIYLCTGKDQETQYFGPGTRLLVL.

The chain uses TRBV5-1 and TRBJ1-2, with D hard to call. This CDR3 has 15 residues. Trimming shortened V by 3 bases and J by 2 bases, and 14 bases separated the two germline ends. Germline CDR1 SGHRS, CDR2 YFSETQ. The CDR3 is CASSSRPVGNYGYTF. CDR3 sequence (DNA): TGCGCCAGCAGCTCTCGGCCGGTCGGGAACTATGGCTACACCTTC.

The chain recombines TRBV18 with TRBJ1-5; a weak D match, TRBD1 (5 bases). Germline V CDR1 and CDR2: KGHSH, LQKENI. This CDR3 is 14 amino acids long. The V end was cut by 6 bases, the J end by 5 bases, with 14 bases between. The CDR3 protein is CASSTGEAYQPQHF. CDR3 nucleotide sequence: TGTGCCAGCTCCACGGGGGAGGCTTATCAGCCCCAGCATTTT.

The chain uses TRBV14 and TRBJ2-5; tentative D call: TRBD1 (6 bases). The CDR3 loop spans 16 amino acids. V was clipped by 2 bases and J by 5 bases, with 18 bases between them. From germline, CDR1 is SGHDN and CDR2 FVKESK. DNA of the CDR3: TGTGCCAGCAGCCAACTCCCAGGGGCTTTTCAGGAGACCCAGTACTTC. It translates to CASSQLPGAFQETQYF.

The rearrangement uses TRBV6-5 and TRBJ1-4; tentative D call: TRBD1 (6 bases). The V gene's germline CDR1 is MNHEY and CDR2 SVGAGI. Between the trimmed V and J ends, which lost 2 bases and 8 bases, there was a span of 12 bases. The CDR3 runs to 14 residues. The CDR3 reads CASSYGGRGEKLFF. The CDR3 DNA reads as TGTGCCAGCAGTTACGGCGGCAGGGGCGAAAAACTGTTTTTT.

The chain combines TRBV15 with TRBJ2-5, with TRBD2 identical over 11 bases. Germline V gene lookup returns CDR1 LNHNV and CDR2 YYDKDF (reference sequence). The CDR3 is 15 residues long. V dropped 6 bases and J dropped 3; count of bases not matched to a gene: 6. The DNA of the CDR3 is TGTGCCACCAGAGATAGCGGGGGGGGAAAAGAGACCCAGTACTTC. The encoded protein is CATRDSGGGKETQYF.

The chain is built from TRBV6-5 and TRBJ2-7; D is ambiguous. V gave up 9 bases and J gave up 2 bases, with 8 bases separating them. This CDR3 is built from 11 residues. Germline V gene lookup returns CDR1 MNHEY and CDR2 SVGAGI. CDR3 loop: CASLTAYEQYF. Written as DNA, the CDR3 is TGTGCCAGTCTAACCGCCTACGAGCAGTACTTC.

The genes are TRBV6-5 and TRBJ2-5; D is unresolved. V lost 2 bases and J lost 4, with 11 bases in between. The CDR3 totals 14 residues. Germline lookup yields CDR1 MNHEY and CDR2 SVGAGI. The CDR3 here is CASSYVGSRETQYF. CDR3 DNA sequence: TGTGCCAGCAGTTACGTGGGCAGTCGAGAGACCCAGTACTTC.

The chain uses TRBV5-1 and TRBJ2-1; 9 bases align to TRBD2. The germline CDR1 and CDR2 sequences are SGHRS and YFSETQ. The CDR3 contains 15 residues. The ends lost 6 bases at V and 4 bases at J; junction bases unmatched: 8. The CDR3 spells CASTIGLAGYNEQFF. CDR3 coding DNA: TGCGCCAGCACTATCGGGCTAGCGGGGTACAATGAGCAGTTCTTC.

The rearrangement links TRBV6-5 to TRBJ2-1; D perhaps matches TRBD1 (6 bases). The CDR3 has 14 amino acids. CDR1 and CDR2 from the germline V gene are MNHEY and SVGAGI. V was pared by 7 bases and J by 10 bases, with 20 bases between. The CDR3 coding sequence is TGTGCCAGCATCTCACTAGGGGGTCCCCGGGAGCAGTTCTTC. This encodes CASISLGGPREQFF.

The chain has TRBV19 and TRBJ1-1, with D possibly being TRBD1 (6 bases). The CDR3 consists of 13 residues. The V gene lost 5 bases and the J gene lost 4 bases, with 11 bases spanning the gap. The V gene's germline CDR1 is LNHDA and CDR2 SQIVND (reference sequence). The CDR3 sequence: CASSLTGSTEAFF. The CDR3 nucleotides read TGTGCCAGTAGTTTAACAGGGAGCACTGAAGCTTTCTTT.

The CDR3 DNA follows: TGTGCCAGTAGTCCCAGTGACAGTTTTAATCAGCCCCAGCATTTT. It yields the protein CASSPSDSFNQPQHF. The chain combines TRBV19 with TRBJ1-5; weak D call: TRBD1 (5 bases). CDR3 length equals 15 residues. V was pared by 5 bases and J by 4 bases, with 15 bases between. Germline V lookup: CDR1 LNHDA, CDR2 SQIVND (reference sequence).

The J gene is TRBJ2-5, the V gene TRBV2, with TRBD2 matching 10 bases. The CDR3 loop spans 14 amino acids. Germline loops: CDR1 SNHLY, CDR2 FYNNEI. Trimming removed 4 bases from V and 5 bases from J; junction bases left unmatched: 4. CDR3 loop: CASSGGLAMETQYF. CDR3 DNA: TGTGCCAGCAGTGGGGGACTAGCGATGGAGACCCAGTACTTC.

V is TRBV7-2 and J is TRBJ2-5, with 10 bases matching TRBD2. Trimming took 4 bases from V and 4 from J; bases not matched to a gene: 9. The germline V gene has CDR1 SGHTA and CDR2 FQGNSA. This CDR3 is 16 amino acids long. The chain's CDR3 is CASSSLRAGGRETQYF. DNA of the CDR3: TGTGCCAGCAGCTCCTTGCGAGCGGGGGGGAGAGAGACCCAGTACTTC.

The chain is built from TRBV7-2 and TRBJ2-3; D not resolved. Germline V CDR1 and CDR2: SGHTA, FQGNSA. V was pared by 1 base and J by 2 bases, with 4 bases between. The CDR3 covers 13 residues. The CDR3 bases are TGTGCCAGCAGCTTAGAACTCACAGATACGCAGTATTTT. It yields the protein CASSLELTDTQYF.

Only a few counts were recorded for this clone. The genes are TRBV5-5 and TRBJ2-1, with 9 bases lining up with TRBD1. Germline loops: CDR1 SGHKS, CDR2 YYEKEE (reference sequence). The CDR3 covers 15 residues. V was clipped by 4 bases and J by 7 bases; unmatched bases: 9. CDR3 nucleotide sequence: TGTGCCAGCAGCCTAGGACAGGGGTCAGGGAATGAGCAGTTCTTC. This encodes CASSLGQGSGNEQFF.

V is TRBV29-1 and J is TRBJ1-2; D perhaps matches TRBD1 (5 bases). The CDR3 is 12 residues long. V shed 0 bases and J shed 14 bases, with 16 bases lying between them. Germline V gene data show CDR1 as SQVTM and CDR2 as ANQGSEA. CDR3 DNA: TGCAGCGTTGAAGATCGGCAGGACATGGGGACCTTC. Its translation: CSVEDRQDMGTF.

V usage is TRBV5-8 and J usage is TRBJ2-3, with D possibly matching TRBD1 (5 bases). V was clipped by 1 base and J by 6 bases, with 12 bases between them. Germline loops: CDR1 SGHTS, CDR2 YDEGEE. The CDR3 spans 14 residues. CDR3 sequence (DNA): TGTGCCAGCAGCTTGTTCCCCCAGGGCGATACGCAGTATTTT. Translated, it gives CASSLFPQGDTQYF.

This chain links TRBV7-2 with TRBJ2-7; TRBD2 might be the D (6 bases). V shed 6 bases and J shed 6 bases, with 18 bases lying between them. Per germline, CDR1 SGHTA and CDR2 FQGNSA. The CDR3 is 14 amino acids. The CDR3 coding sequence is TGTGCCAGCAGGGAGGGACTCCACCCCTCCGAGCAGTACTTC. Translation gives CASREGLHPSEQYF.

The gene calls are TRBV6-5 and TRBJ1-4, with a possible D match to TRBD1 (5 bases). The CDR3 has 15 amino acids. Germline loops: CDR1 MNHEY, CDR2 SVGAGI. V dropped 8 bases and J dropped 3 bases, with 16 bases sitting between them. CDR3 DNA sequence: TGTGCCAGCTCCCAAGGTGGGGCGGCTAATGAAAAACTGTTTTTT. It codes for CASSQGGAANEKLFF.

CDR3 nucleotides: TGTGCCAGCAGTTCCCCCTCTCGGGTTGTCTACGAGCAGTACTTC. Translated: CASSSPSRVVYEQYF. The rearrangement links TRBV27 to TRBJ2-7, with D unclear. Trimming stripped 4 bases from V and 3 bases from J, with 16 bases between. The CDR3 consists of 15 residues. The germline V gene encodes CDR1 MNHEY and CDR2 SMNVEV (reference sequence).

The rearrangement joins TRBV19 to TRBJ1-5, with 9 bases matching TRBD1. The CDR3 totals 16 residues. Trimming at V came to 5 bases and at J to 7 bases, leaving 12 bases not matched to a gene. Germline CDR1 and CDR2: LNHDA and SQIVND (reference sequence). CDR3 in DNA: TGTGCCAGTAGTCTGACCAGGGACAGGGAGGGCCAGCCCCAGCATTTT. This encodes CASSLTRDREGQPQHF.

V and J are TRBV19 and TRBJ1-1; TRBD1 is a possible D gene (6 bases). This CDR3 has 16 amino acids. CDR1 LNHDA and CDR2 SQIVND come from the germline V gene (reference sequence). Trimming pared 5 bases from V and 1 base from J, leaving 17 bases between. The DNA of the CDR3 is TGTGCCAGTAGTCCGCCAACAGGGTACAGGAACACTGAAGCTTTCTTT. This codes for CASSPPTGYRNTEAFF.